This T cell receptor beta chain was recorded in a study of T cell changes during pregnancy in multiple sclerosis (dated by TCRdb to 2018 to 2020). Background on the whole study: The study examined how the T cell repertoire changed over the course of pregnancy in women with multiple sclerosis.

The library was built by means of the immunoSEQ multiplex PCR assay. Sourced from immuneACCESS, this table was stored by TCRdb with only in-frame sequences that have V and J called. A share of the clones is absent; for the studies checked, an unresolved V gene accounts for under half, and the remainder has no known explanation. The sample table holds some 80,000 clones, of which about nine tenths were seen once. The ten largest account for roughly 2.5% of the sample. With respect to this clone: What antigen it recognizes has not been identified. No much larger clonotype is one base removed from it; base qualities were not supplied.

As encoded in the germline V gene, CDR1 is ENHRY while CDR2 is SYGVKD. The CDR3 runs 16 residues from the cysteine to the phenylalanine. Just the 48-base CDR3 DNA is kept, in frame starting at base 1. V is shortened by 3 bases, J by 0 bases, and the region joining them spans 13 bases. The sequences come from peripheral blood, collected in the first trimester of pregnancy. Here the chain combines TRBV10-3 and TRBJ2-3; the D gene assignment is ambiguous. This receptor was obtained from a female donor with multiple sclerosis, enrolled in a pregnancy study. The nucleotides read TGTGCCATCAGTGAAGGAGACCTCTCTAGCACAGATACGCAGTATTTT. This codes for CAISEGDLSSTDTQYF.